This passage covers 30 T cell receptor beta chains from one sample sequenced in a study of T-cell memory formation after mild COVID-19. TCRdb passed the 5' RACE reads through MiXCR, listing each CDR3 protein once. This table holds 250,000 to 300,000 distinct CDR3 sequences, roughly 17% found once. Sequenced input: PBMCs or a T cell subset sorted from them (not recorded which). The receptors were sampled from a man between 18 and 35 years old who had mild COVID-19 (a few samples of this study predate the infection). Cell type and time point are not known.

For this clonotype: Its ends do not fully match the called genes, so a read error is possible. The CDR3 DNA follows: TGTGCCTGGACCAGGAGGGGGACAGAAAGCTTC. Amino acid sequence: CAWTRRGTESF. The chain couples TRBV30 to TRBJ2-5; maybe TRBD1 (7 bases). The CDR3 consists of 11 residues. Germline assignment: CDR1 GTSNPN and CDR2 SVGIG (reference sequence).

This clonotype appeared many times. This rearrangement joins TRBV7-6 to TRBJ2-3; possible D gene TRBD2, 6 bases. Germline CDR1 reads SGHVS; CDR2 reads FNYEAQ. This CDR3 region has 12 residues. The V and J ends lost 6 bases and 6 bases respectively, with 10 bases between them. In DNA, the CDR3 is TGTGCCAGCAGTGCGGGGACTGATACGCAGTATTTT. Amino acids: CASSAGTDTQYF.

In this sample, this clonotype turned up a few times. Being one base from a much bigger clone, this may be a read error. The V and J genes are TRBV4-1 and TRBJ2-3; D remains ambiguous. Per the germline V gene, CDR1 is MGHRA and CDR2 is YSYEKL. Trimming took 0 bases from V and 0 from J, leaving 10 bases between them. This CDR3 has 16 amino acids. Here the CDR3 DNA reads TGCGCCAGCAGCCAAGAGACTTACCCTAGCACAGATACGCAGTATTTT. As protein: CASSQETYPSTDTQYF.

The J gene is TRBJ2-1, the V gene TRBV12-3 or TRBV12-4; TRBD2 matches at 11 bases. CDR3 size: 16 residues. V shed 8 bases, J shed 0 bases, and the junction held 6 bases outside the gene matches. The CDR3 loop is CASGLLAGGSYNEQFF. In DNA form, the CDR3 reads TGTGCCAGCGGACTTCTAGCGGGGGGCTCCTACAATGAGCAGTTCTTC.

This clonotype occurred a few times. The rearrangement joins TRBV10-3 to TRBJ2-1; D may be TRBD1 (6 bases). The V gene lost 7 bases and the J gene lost 5 bases, with 18 bases spanning the gap. The CDR3 sequence is 15 residues long. In germline, CDR1 is ENHRY, CDR2 SYGVKD. The CDR3 reads CAITPAKGDHNEQFF. In nucleotides, the CDR3 is TGTGCCATCACCCCCGCGAAGGGGGATCACAATGAGCAGTTCTTC.

The chain recombines TRBV5-6 with TRBJ1-1; D unresolved. The CDR3 totals 13 residues. Looked up from germline, CDR1 is SGHDT and CDR2 is YYEEEE. Trimming removed 0 bases at V and 6 bases at J, with 9 bases between. For the CDR3, the DNA is TGTGCCAGCAGCTTGGAGATTAAATCTGAAGCTTTCTTT. Translation gives CASSLEIKSEAFF.

This clonotype occurred a few times. This chain connects TRBV3-1 to TRBJ1-2; no reliable D call. This CDR3 is 12 amino acids long. The germline V and J ends were trimmed by 1 base and 8 bases, with 8 bases remaining between them. Germline CDR1 LGHDT, CDR2 YNNKEL (reference sequence). The CDR3 DNA is TGTGCCAGCAGCCAAGGAGATATCGGCTACACCTTC. It specifies CASSQGDIGYTF.

This clonotype was seen a few times. V and J are TRBV7-9 and TRBJ2-1; maybe TRBD2 (5 bases). V was pared by 5 bases and J by 10 bases, with 15 bases between. Germline V gene data show CDR1 as SEHNR and CDR2 as FQNEAQ (reference sequence). This CDR3 contains 13 residues. Here the CDR3 DNA reads TGTGCCAGCAGCACCCCTTTCGGGAAGGAGCAGTTCTTC. This sequence encodes CASSTPFGKEQFF.

This clonotype was recorded a few times. The chain is built from TRBV15 and TRBJ2-3, with D possibly matching TRBD2 (5 bases). Germline V gives CDR1 LNHNV, CDR2 YYDKDF (reference sequence). V was shortened by 0 bases and J by 6 bases, with 19 bases between the two germline ends. This CDR3 comprises 17 residues. The CDR3 sequence is CATSRDHPAGGSDTQYF. The DNA for the CDR3 is TGTGCCACCAGCAGAGATCATCCGGCGGGTGGTTCGGATACGCAGTATTTT.

The chain joins TRBV20-1 to TRBJ2-2, with D possibly being TRBD2 (5 bases). V was trimmed by 5 bases and J by 2 bases, leaving 15 bases between them. The V gene's germline CDR1 is DFQATT and CDR2 SNEGSKA (reference sequence). The CDR3 extends over 15 amino acids. The CDR3: CSAPERTVNTGELFF. The CDR3 region has the DNA TGCAGTGCTCCCGAAAGGACTGTAAACACCGGGGAGCTGTTTTTT.

This clonotype was observed a handful of times. The genes are TRBV7-2 and TRBJ2-5, with a weak D call TRBD2 (7 bases). V shed 3 bases and J shed 5 bases, with 13 bases lying between them. Germline loops: CDR1 SGHTA, CDR2 FQGNSA. The CDR3 sequence is 14 residues long. Here the CDR3 DNA reads TGTGCCAGCAGCTTGGGGGGGCCCCTGGAGACCCAGTACTTC. This sequence encodes CASSLGGPLETQYF. Combining the CDR3 with reference TRBV7-2 and TRBJ2-5 gives the whole variable domain GAGVSQSPSNKVTEKGKDVELRCDPISGHTALYWYRQSLGQGLEFLIYFQGNSAPDKSGLPSDRFSAERTGGSVSTLTIQRTQQEDSAVYLCASSLGGPLETQYFGPGTRLLVL.

V and J are TRBV12-3 or TRBV12-4 and TRBJ1-2; 7 positions match TRBD1. J gave up 3 bases and V 8 bases, and 21 bases lay outside the gene matches. The CDR3 length is 18 residues. The CDR3 DNA follows: TGTGCCAGCGGTCGGGATTGGCCAGTCAGGGGGAAGGACTATGGCTACACCTTC. Amino acid sequence: CASGRDWPVRGKDYGYTF.

This chain uses TRBV5-1 with TRBJ1-1; D remains ambiguous. CDR1 and CDR2 (germline): SGHRS, YFSETQ. Between the trimmed V and J ends, which lost 2 bases and 5 bases, there was a span of 13 bases. The CDR3 has 14 amino acids. The CDR3 DNA is TGCGCCAGCAGCTTAAACACCCTGCGGACTGAAGCTTTCTTT. The encoded protein is CASSLNTLRTEAFF. Using reference TRBV5-1 and TRBJ1-1 for the parts outside the CDR3, the full variable domain is KAGVTQTPRYLIKTRGQQVTLSCSPISGHRSVSWYQQTPGQGLQFLFEYFSETQRNKGNFPGRFSGRQFSNSRSEMNVSTLELGDSALYLCASSLNTLRTEAFFGQGTRLTVV.

This clonotype has a handful of counts. This chain joins TRBV12-3 or TRBV12-4 and TRBJ2-1; 9 nucleotides match TRBD2. CDR3 length: 15 amino acids. V dropped 7 bases and J dropped 8; count of bases not matched to a gene: 12. This CDR3 is CASIPTGTSIHEQFF. CDR3 in DNA: TGTGCCAGCATTCCTACCGGGACTAGCATCCATGAGCAGTTCTTC.

The chain has TRBV2 and TRBJ2-7; 7 bases map to TRBD2. The CDR3 has 14 amino acids. Germline CDR1 SNHLY, CDR2 FYNNEI. V dropped 4 bases and J dropped 0; count of bases not matched to a gene: 3. CDR3 in amino acids: CASSGRGSSYEQYV. CDR3 DNA: TGTGCCAGCAGTGGGCGCGGGAGCTCCTACGAGCAGTACGTC.

The chain couples TRBV9 to TRBJ2-3; 11 bases agree with TRBD2. V lost 7 bases, J lost 3 bases, and 4 bases stayed unmatched. CDR1 and CDR2 (germline): SGDLS, YYNGEE. This CDR3 is 14 amino acids long. The CDR3 region is CASSTSGVTDTQYF. CDR3 DNA: TGTGCCAGCTCGACTAGCGGGGTGACAGATACGCAGTATTTT.

The CDR3 DNA is TGTGCCAGCAGCTCCCTGGAGTCGACAACGCCCCAGCATTTT. Amino acid sequence: CASSSLESTTPQHF. The rearrangement links TRBV6-1 to TRBJ1-5; D remains unclear. Germline lookup yields CDR1 MNHNS and CDR2 SASEGT. This CDR3 has 14 residues. V gave up 6 bases and J gave up 9 bases, with 18 bases separating them.

There are many counts of this clonotype. This sequence joins TRBV7-2 and TRBJ2-5; D may be TRBD1 (5 bases). Trimming removed 3 bases at V and 1 base at J, with 9 bases between. CDR3 length: 14 amino acids. Germline values: CDR1 SGHTA, CDR2 FQGNSA. The CDR3 DNA sequence: TGTGCCAGCAGCTTCGACAGACGCCAAGAGACCCAGTACTTC. Translated, it gives CASSFDRRQETQYF.

The chain joins TRBV5-1 to TRBJ2-3; 12 positions match TRBD2. With V trimmed by 2 bases and J by 5 bases, 6 bases remained unmatched. This CDR3 has 16 residues. Germline loops: CDR1 SGHRS, CDR2 YFSETQ. The CDR3 nucleotides read TGCGCCAGCAGCTTAAGACTAGCGGGGGCAGAAGATACGCAGTATTTT. Translated, it gives CASSLRLAGAEDTQYF. The whole variable domain, remainder taken from reference TRBV5-1 and TRBJ2-3, is KAGVTQTPRYLIKTRGQQVTLSCSPISGHRSVSWYQQTPGQGLQFLFEYFSETQRNKGNFPGRFSGRQFSNSRSEMNVSTLELGDSALYLCASSLRLAGAEDTQYFGPGTRLTVL.

V gene TRBV19 combines with J gene TRBJ1-1; no clear D. The CDR3 totals 14 residues. The ends were cut back, 3 bases at V and 1 base at J, with 9 bases in the middle. Per the germline V gene, CDR1 is LNHDA and CDR2 is SQIVND (reference sequence). CDR3 in amino acids: CASSMPRQNTEAFF. The CDR3 nucleotides read TGTGCCAGTAGTATGCCCAGACAGAACACTGAAGCTTTCTTT.

This clonotype was seen more than once but under ten times. This sequence joins TRBV23-1 and TRBJ1-6; D remains unclear. TRBV23-1 is sorted into the ORF group, with uncertain function. The length of the CDR3 is 13 residues. V gave up 6 bases and J gave up 7 bases, with 10 bases separating them. The CDR3 spells CASSRELNSPLHF. The CDR3 bases are TGCGCCAGCAGCCGTGAGCTCAATTCACCCCTCCACTTT.

The chain recombines TRBV6-2 or TRBV6-3 with TRBJ1-1; D not resolved. CDR3 size: 14 residues. V lost 0 bases and J 4 bases, leaving 9 bases between the germline ends. CDR1 MNHEY and CDR2 SVGEGT come from the germline V gene. CDR3 DNA sequence: TGTGCCAGCAGTTACTCCCCGCAGGCCACTGAAGCTTTCTTT. It codes for CASSYSPQATEAFF.

This clonotype has at least ten counts. The chain has TRBV7-2 and TRBJ1-1, with D perhaps TRBD1 (5 bases). Germline V gives CDR1 SGHTA, CDR2 FQGNSA. This CDR3 is built from 13 residues. Deletions cut 5 bases from V and 1 base from J, with 8 bases between. The chain's CDR3 is CASSRDRNTEAFF. Written as DNA, the CDR3 is TGTGCCAGCAGCCGAGACAGGAACACTGAAGCTTTCTTT. The variable domain in full, with the rest retrieved from reference TRBV7-2 and TRBJ1-1, is GAGVSQSPSNKVTEKGKDVELRCDPISGHTALYWYRQSLGQGLEFLIYFQGNSAPDKSGLPSDRFSAERTGGSVSTLTIQRTQQEDSAVYLCASSRDRNTEAFFGQGTRLTVV.

This chain joins TRBV18 and TRBJ1-6; TRBD1 aligns across 9 bases. The CDR3 runs 15 residues. After removal of 3 bases from V and 7 bases from J, the junction contained 4 bases not matched to a gene. CDR1 is KGHSH and CDR2 is LQKENI in the germline V gene. CDR3 amino acids: CASSPRTGENSPLHF. The DNA for the CDR3 is TGTGCCAGCTCACCTCGGACAGGGGAGAATTCACCCCTCCACTTT.

This clonotype was counted only a few times. The chain joins TRBV2 to TRBJ1-3, with D perhaps TRBD1 (6 bases). The CDR3 consists of 14 residues. Looked up from germline, CDR1 is SNHLY and CDR2 is FYNNEI. The V end was cut by 6 bases, the J end by 3 bases, with 12 bases between. CDR3 coding DNA: TGTGCCAGCAGATGGACAGTCTTTGGAAACACCATATATTTT. It yields the protein CASRWTVFGNTIYF.

J is TRBJ2-3 and V is TRBV6-4, with TRBD2 identical over 12 bases. V dropped 3 bases and J dropped 4; count of bases not matched to a gene: 5. Germline-derived CDR1 and CDR2 are MRHNA and SNTAGT. The CDR3 is 16 amino acids. The CDR3 DNA reads TGTGCCAGCAGTGAGTCTAGCGGGGGGGCCTCAGATACGCAGTATTTT. Translation: CASSESSGGASDTQYF.

The rearrangement links TRBV24-1 to TRBJ2-1, with 14 bases fitting TRBD2. Germline CDR1 is KGHDR and CDR2 is SFDVKD. Unmatched junction bases numbered 5, after V lost 5 bases and J lost 3 bases. The CDR3 covers 17 residues. The chain's CDR3 is CATSAATSGGVYNEQFF. CDR3 in DNA: TGTGCCACCAGTGCCGCGACTAGCGGGGGGGTCTACAATGAGCAGTTCTTC.

The rearrangement links TRBV7-8 to TRBJ2-5; D unclear. Germline lookup yields CDR1 SGHVS and CDR2 FQNEAQ. CDR3 size: 12 residues. V was clipped by 1 base and J by 6 bases, with 6 bases between them. CDR3 nucleotide sequence: TGTGCCAGCAGCTTAGATACCCAGACCCAGTACTTC. It yields the protein CASSLDTQTQYF.

The rearrangement uses TRBV7-3 and TRBJ1-2; D is unresolved. The CDR3 covers 13 residues. V lost 4 bases to trimming and J lost 4 bases, with 10 bases between them. CDR1 and CDR2 (germline): SGHTA, FQGTGA. In DNA, the CDR3 is TGTGCCAGCAGCTCGGCCGAAGGCTATGGCTACACCTTC. It encodes CASSSAEGYGYTF.

This clonotype was picked up a small number of times. J is TRBJ2-3 and V is TRBV5-1, with 7 bases that match TRBD2. The CDR3 spans 15 residues. J lost 2 bases, V lost 3 bases, and 6 bases had no gene match. The germline gives CDR1 SGHRS, CDR2 YFSETQ. The CDR3 nucleotides are TGCGCCAGCAGCTCCCCGGGGGGTGACACAGATACGCAGTATTTT. The encoded protein is CASSSPGGDTDTQYF.